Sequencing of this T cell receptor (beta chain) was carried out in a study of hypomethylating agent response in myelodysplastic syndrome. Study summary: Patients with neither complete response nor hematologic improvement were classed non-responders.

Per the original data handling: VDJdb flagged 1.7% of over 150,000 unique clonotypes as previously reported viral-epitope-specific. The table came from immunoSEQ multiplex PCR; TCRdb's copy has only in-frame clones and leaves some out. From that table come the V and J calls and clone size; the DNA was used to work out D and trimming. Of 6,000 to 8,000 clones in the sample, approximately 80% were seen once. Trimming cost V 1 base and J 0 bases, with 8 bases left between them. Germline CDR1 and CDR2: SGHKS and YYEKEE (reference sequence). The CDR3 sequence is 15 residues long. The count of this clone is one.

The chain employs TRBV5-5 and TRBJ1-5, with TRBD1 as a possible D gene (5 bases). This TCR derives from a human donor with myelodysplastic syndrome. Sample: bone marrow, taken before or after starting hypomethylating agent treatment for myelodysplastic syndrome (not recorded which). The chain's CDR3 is CASSLLRDSNQPQHF. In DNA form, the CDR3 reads TGTGCCAGCAGCTTGCTCAGGGATAGCAATCAGCCCCAGCATTTT.